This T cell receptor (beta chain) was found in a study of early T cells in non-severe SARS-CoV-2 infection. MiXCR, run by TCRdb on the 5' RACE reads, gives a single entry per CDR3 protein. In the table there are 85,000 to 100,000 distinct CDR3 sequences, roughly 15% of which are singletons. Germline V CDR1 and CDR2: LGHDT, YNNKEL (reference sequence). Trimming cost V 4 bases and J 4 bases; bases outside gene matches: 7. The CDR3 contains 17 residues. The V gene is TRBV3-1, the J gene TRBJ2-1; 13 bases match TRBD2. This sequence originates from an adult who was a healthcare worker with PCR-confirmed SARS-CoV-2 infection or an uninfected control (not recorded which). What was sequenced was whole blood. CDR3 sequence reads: CASSLRRTSGRYNEQFF. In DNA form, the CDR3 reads TGTGCCAGCAGCCTGCGACGGACTAGCGGGAGATACAATGAGCAGTTCTTC.